Listed below are T cell receptor beta chains from one sample, sequenced in a study of Ad26.COV2.S vaccination and SARS-CoV-2 variants. Assay used: immunoSEQ multiplex PCR; TCRdb lists only in-frame clones, some missing. The sample contains about 680,000 clones, approximately 88% of which appear only once. The source was peripheral blood, collected in a trial of Ad26.COV2.S vaccine versus placebo. These receptors originate from a person aged 18-60 years who received the Ad26.COV2.S COVID-19 vaccine or a placebo. The CDR3 runs from the conserved cysteine through the conserved F or W. The D gene is left open where the match is weak. The listing skips clone size in some rows; elsewhere it reads once, few, many or a size class.

CDR3 protein: CASSTGQGRETQYF
CDR3 DNA: TGTGCCAGCAGCACCGGACAGGGACGAGAGACCCAGTACTTC
V gene: TRBV7-2
D gene: TRBD1
J gene: TRBJ2-5
clone size: .

CDR3 protein: CAIVAEGPYEQYF
CDR3 DNA: TGTGCCATCGTAGCGGAAGGCCCTTACGAGCAGTACTTC
V gene: TRBV2
D gene: .
J gene: TRBJ2-7
clone size: .

CDR3 protein: CAWSVWGEQYF
CDR3 DNA: TGTGCCTGGAGTGTATGGGGCGAGCAGTACTTC
V gene: TRBV30
D gene: .
J gene: TRBJ2-7
clone size: .

CDR3 protein: CASARQAQNTDTQYF
CDR3 DNA: TGTGCCAGCGCCCGACAGGCGCAGAACACAGATACGCAGTATTTT
V gene: TRBV9
D gene: .
J gene: TRBJ2-3
clone size: .

CDR3 protein: CAWGLGQGPYEQYF
CDR3 DNA: TGTGCCTGGGGGCTCGGACAGGGACCCTACGAGCAGTACTTC
V gene: TRBV30
D gene: TRBD1
J gene: TRBJ2-7
clone size: .

CDR3 protein: CASSLTQQASGNTIYF
CDR3 DNA: TGTGCCAGCAGCTTGACCCAACAGGCCTCTGGAAACACCATATATTTT
V gene: TRBV7-2
D gene: .
J gene: TRBJ1-3
clone size: .

CDR3 protein: CASSLGGAASYEQYF
CDR3 DNA: TGTGCCAGCAGCTTAGGGGGGGCCGCTTCCTACGAGCAGTACTTC
V gene: TRBV7-9
D gene: .
J gene: TRBJ2-7
clone size: .

CDR3 protein: CASSFSRVTEQYF
CDR3 DNA: TGTGCCAGCAGCTTCTCCAGGGTGACCGAGCAGTACTTC
V gene: TRBV7-2
D gene: .
J gene: TRBJ2-7
clone size: .

CDR3 protein: CASSFDMGELFF
CDR3 DNA: TGCGCCAGCAGCTTTGATATGGGGGAGCTGTTTTTT
V gene: TRBV5-1
D gene: .
J gene: TRBJ2-2
clone size: .

CDR3 protein: CASTDLETQYF
CDR3 DNA: TGTGCCAGTACAGACCTGGAGACCCAGTACTTC
V gene: TRBV10-3
D gene: .
J gene: TRBJ2-5
clone size: .

CDR3 protein: CASRPTGGAGYGYTF
CDR3 DNA: TGTGCCAGCAGGCCAACAGGGGGCGCGGGCTATGGCTACACCTTC
V gene: TRBV6-5
D gene: TRBD1
J gene: TRBJ1-2
clone size: .

CDR3 protein: CASSMRGGEQYF
CDR3 DNA: TGTGCCAGTAGTATGCGGGGAGGCGAGCAGTACTTC
V gene: TRBV19
D gene: .
J gene: TRBJ2-7
clone size: .

CDR3 protein: CASSQVPGGFGYTF
CDR3 DNA: TGCGCCAGCAGCCAAGTACCGGGAGGGTTTGGCTACACCTTC
V gene: TRBV4-1
D gene: .
J gene: TRBJ1-2
clone size: .

CDR3 protein: CASSIGQRSANYGYTF
CDR3 DNA: TGCGCCAGCAGCATCGGACAGCGGAGTGCTAACTATGGCTACACCTTC
V gene: TRBV5-1
D gene: .
J gene: TRBJ1-2
clone size: once

CDR3 protein: CASSRTRTGWTIYF
CDR3 DNA: TGTGCCAGTAGCCGAACACGGACAGGCTGGACCATATATTTT
V gene: TRBV19
D gene: TRBD1
J gene: TRBJ1-3
clone size: many

CDR3 protein: CASTGRDNQPQHF
CDR3 DNA: TGTGCCAGCACGGGCAGAGACAATCAGCCCCAGCATTTT
V gene: TRBV6-5
D gene: .
J gene: TRBJ1-5
clone size: .

CDR3 protein: CASSQGQNSYNEQFF
CDR3 DNA: TGTGCCAGCAGCCAGGGACAGAACTCCTACAATGAGCAGTTCTTC
V gene: TRBV11-2
D gene: TRBD1
J gene: TRBJ2-1
clone size: .

CDR3 protein: CASKAGSREVDEQFF
CDR3 DNA: TGTGCCAGCAAAGCTGGATCGCGGGAGGTGGATGAGCAGTTCTTC
V gene: TRBV2
D gene: TRBD2
J gene: TRBJ2-1
clone size: many

CDR3 protein: CASSLGGLADNEQFF
CDR3 DNA: TGTGCCAGCAGCTTGGGGGGACTAGCGGACAATGAGCAGTTCTTC
V gene: TRBV5-4
D gene: TRBD2
J gene: TRBJ2-1
clone size: .

CDR3 protein: CASRPGPNTDTQYF
CDR3 DNA: TGCGCCAGCAGACCGGGACCAAACACAGATACGCAGTATTTT
V gene: TRBV5-1
D gene: .
J gene: TRBJ2-3
clone size: .

CDR3 protein: CASSLQGYEQYF
CDR3 DNA: TGTGCCAGCAGTTTACAGGGATACGAGCAGTACTTC
V gene: TRBV6-6
D gene: .
J gene: TRBJ2-7
clone size: .

CDR3 protein: CASRFSMNYGYTF
CDR3 DNA: TGTGCCAGCAGGTTTTCTATGAACTATGGCTACACCTTC
V gene: TRBV6-5
D gene: .
J gene: TRBJ1-2
clone size: .

CDR3 protein: CASSGLERGYEQYF
CDR3 DNA: TGTGCCAGCAGTGGACTTGAGCGGGGCTACGAGCAGTACTTC
V gene: TRBV25-1
D gene: TRBD2
J gene: TRBJ2-7
clone size: .

CDR3 protein: CASSLEWNTGELFF
CDR3 DNA: TGTGCCAGCAGCTTGGAGTGGAACACCGGGGAGCTGTTTTTT
V gene: TRBV5-6
D gene: .
J gene: TRBJ2-2
clone size: .

CDR3 protein: CAWSAGNTEAFF
CDR3 DNA: TGTGCCTGGAGTGCCGGGAACACTGAAGCTTTCTTT
V gene: TRBV30
D gene: .
J gene: TRBJ1-1
clone size: .

CDR3 protein: CASSPPTSGQKWTQYF
CDR3 DNA: TGTGCCAGCAGTCCCCCGACTAGCGGACAAAAGTGGACCCAGTACTTC
V gene: TRBV6-2/TRBV6-3
D gene: TRBD2
J gene: TRBJ2-5
clone size: .

CDR3 protein: CASSWASEAFF
CDR3 DNA: TGTGCCAGCAGTTGGGCGAGTGAAGCTTTCTTT
V gene: TRBV6-2/TRBV6-3
D gene: .
J gene: TRBJ1-1
clone size: .

CDR3 protein: CASNPGQGPSRSNQPQHF
CDR3 DNA: TGTGCCAGCAACCCGGGACAGGGTCCCTCTAGGAGCAATCAGCCCCAGCATTTT
V gene: TRBV27
D gene: TRBD1
J gene: TRBJ1-5
clone size: .

CDR3 protein: CASSSAGGSFGQPSYEQYF
CDR3 DNA: TGCGCCAGCAGCTCCGCTGGGGGTAGTTTCGGGCAGCCCTCCTACGAGCAGTACTTC
V gene: TRBV5-1
D gene: .
J gene: TRBJ2-7
clone size: .

CDR3 protein: CSVVAGGGVIYNEQFF
CDR3 DNA: TGCAGCGTTGTGGCGGGAGGTGGGGTAATTTACAATGAGCAGTTCTTC
V gene: TRBV29-1
D gene: TRBD2
J gene: TRBJ2-1
clone size: .

CDR3 protein: CATSREGDYGYTF
CDR3 DNA: TGTGCCACCAGCAGGGAAGGGGACTATGGCTACACCTTC
V gene: TRBV15
D gene: .
J gene: TRBJ1-2
clone size: .

CDR3 protein: CATSVAGGKETQYF
CDR3 DNA: TGTGCCACCAGTGTCGCAGGGGGGAAAGAGACCCAGTACTTC
V gene: TRBV24-1
D gene: .
J gene: TRBJ2-5
clone size: .

CDR3 protein: CASSQEVGGQWWDTIYF
CDR3 DNA: TGTGCCAGCAGCCAAGAGGTTGGGGGACAATGGTGGGACACCATATATTTT
V gene: TRBV3-1/TRBV3-2
D gene: .
J gene: TRBJ1-3
clone size: .

CDR3 protein: CATSRDPQGRKAFF
CDR3 DNA: TGTGCCACCAGCAGAGATCCTCAGGGAAGAAAAGCTTTCTTT
V gene: TRBV15
D gene: .
J gene: TRBJ1-1
clone size: few

CDR3 protein: CAWSSMRQGNSPLHF
CDR3 DNA: TGTGCCTGGAGCTCGATGAGACAGGGGAATTCACCCCTCCACTTT
V gene: TRBV30
D gene: TRBD1
J gene: TRBJ1-6
clone size: .

CDR3 protein: CASSHQLTDNTGELFF
CDR3 DNA: TGTGCCAGCTCTCACCAACTGACGGATAACACCGGGGAGCTGTTTTTT
V gene: TRBV18
D gene: .
J gene: TRBJ2-2
clone size: .

CDR3 protein: CASSYGTGSDTQYF
CDR3 DNA: TGTGCCAGCAGTTACGGTACAGGGTCAGATACGCAGTATTTT
V gene: TRBV6-5
D gene: .
J gene: TRBJ2-3
clone size: .

CDR3 protein: CASSLGSGQGYYNEQFF
CDR3 DNA: TGTGCCAGCAGCTTGGGGTCGGGACAGGGATACTACAATGAGCAGTTCTTC
V gene: TRBV5-4
D gene: TRBD1
J gene: TRBJ2-1
clone size: .

CDR3 protein: CASSFAGTGNTGELFF
CDR3 DNA: TGTGCCAGCAGCTTTGCGGGGACGGGTAACACCGGGGAGCTGTTTTTT
V gene: TRBV7-2
D gene: .
J gene: TRBJ2-2
clone size: .

CDR3 protein: CATASGGSYNEQFF
CDR3 DNA: TGTGCCACAGCTAGCGGGGGCTCCTACAATGAGCAGTTCTTC
V gene: TRBV24-1
D gene: TRBD2
J gene: TRBJ2-1
clone size: .

CDR3 protein: CASSDVWHLYEQYF
CDR3 DNA: TGTGCCAGCAGTGATGTTTGGCATCTCTACGAGCAGTATTTC
V gene: TRBV2
D gene: .
J gene: TRBJ2-7
clone size: .

CDR3 protein: CASSLVSGSSYEQYF
CDR3 DNA: TGTGCCAGCAGCTTGGTTAGCGGAAGCTCCTACGAGCAGTACTTC
V gene: TRBV5-8
D gene: .
J gene: TRBJ2-7
clone size: .

CDR3 protein: CAISEPRTSTVAKVNEQFF
CDR3 DNA: TGTGCCATCAGTGAGCCACGGACCAGTACAGTAGCAAAGGTCAATGAGCAGTTCTTC
V gene: TRBV10-3
D gene: .
J gene: TRBJ2-1
clone size: once

CDR3 protein: CASTAGLAGGADTQYF
CDR3 DNA: TGTGCCAGCACCGCTGGCCTAGCGGGAGGCGCAGATACGCAGTATTTT
V gene: TRBV2
D gene: TRBD2
J gene: TRBJ2-3
clone size: .

CDR3 protein: CASSSLAGAGEQYF
CDR3 DNA: TGTGCCAGCAGCTCGCTAGCGGGAGCGGGCGAGCAGTACTTC
V gene: TRBV7-9
D gene: TRBD2
J gene: TRBJ2-7
clone size: .

CDR3 protein: CASSGAGNPLHF
CDR3 DNA: TGTGCCAGCAGTGGAGCTGGGAATCCCCTCCACTTT
V gene: TRBV6-1
D gene: .
J gene: TRBJ1-6
clone size: .

CDR3 protein: CASSIGAGGRNDEQFF
CDR3 DNA: TGTGCCAGTAGTATTGGAGCGGGGGGGCGTAACGATGAGCAGTTCTTC
V gene: TRBV19
D gene: TRBD2
J gene: TRBJ2-1
clone size: .

CDR3 protein: CSVEKARQGTQYF
CDR3 DNA: TGCAGCGTTGAAAAAGCACGACAAGGGACCCAGTACTTC
V gene: TRBV29-1
D gene: .
J gene: TRBJ2-5
clone size: .

CDR3 protein: CASSYGRGSSNQPQHF
CDR3 DNA: TGTGCCAGCAGTTACGGCAGAGGGAGTAGCAATCAGCCCCAGCATTTT
V gene: TRBV6-2/TRBV6-3
D gene: .
J gene: TRBJ1-5
clone size: .

CDR3 protein: CASSPPGQVAFF
CDR3 DNA: TGTGCCAGCAGTCCCCCCGGGCAGGTAGCTTTCTTT
V gene: TRBV27
D gene: .
J gene: TRBJ1-1
clone size: .

CDR3 protein: CASSQGLLAGDGTQYF
CDR3 DNA: TGCGCCAGCAGCCAAGGTCTACTAGCGGGGGATGGGACCCAGTACTTC
V gene: TRBV4-3
D gene: TRBD2
J gene: TRBJ2-5
clone size: .

CDR3 protein: CASSPGYSSYNEQFF
CDR3 DNA: TGCGCCAGCAGCCCGGGGTACAGTTCTTACAATGAGCAGTTCTTC
V gene: TRBV5-1
D gene: .
J gene: TRBJ2-1
clone size: .

CDR3 protein: CASSQARAGETQYF
CDR3 DNA: TGCGCCAGCAGCCAAGCCAGGGCCGGGGAGACCCAGTACTTC
V gene: TRBV4-1
D gene: .
J gene: TRBJ2-5
clone size: .

CDR3 protein: CASRLFGQGAYEQYF
CDR3 DNA: TGTGCCAGCCGGTTGTTCGGACAGGGGGCCTACGAGCAGTACTTC
V gene: TRBV6-5
D gene: TRBD1
J gene: TRBJ2-7
clone size: .

CDR3 protein: CASSIVAGSSYEQYF
CDR3 DNA: TGTGCCAGTAGTATAGTCGCGGGGAGCTCCTACGAGCAGTACTTC
V gene: TRBV19
D gene: .
J gene: TRBJ2-7
clone size: .

CDR3 protein: CASSLSRVGAPLHF
CDR3 DNA: TGTGCCAGCAGTTTATCCCGGGTGGGCGCACCCCTCCACTTT
V gene: TRBV27
D gene: .
J gene: TRBJ1-6
clone size: .

CDR3 protein: CAWSGGPQETQYF
CDR3 DNA: TGTGCCTGGAGTGGCGGGCCGCAAGAGACCCAGTACTTC
V gene: TRBV30
D gene: .
J gene: TRBJ2-5
clone size: .